This entry lists 18 T cell receptor beta chains sequenced from one sample in a study of technical replicates of blood from a few donors. The method was immunoSEQ multiplex PCR; TCRdb's version includes in-frame clones alone and lacks a portion of them. The sample carries tens of thousands of clones, around nine tenths recorded once. The sample consisted of PBMCs. The receptors were gathered from a human donor in good health. Some clones in this sample may be carry-over from other donors' samples.

This chain uses TRBV6-5 with TRBJ1-2; 9 bases agree with TRBD1. V lost 5 bases, J lost 7 bases, and 8 bases stayed unmatched. Germline V lookup: CDR1 MNHEY, CDR2 SVGAGI. The CDR3 is 14 amino acids. The CDR3 protein is CASSPTGGLAGYTF. CDR3 DNA sequence: TGTGCCAGCAGTCCGACAGGGGGGTTAGCTGGCTACACCTTC.

With regard to this clone: One junction end disagrees with the germline gene, perhaps due to a read error. The rearrangement uses TRBV27 and TRBJ2-7; D gene ambiguous. The V gene's germline CDR1 is MNHEY and CDR2 SMNVEV (reference sequence). The CDR3 totals 16 residues. The CDR3 bases are TGTGCCAGCAGTCTATCGACTGGCGCAATGGCCTACGAGCAGTACTTC. Protein: CASSLSTGAMAYEQYF.

The rearrangement joins TRBV7-9 to TRBJ2-1, with TRBD2 matching over 9 bases. CDR3 length: 16 residues. Germline V gene sequence: CDR1 SEHNR, CDR2 FQNEAQ (reference sequence). The J segment lost 1 base and the V segment lost 2 bases, leaving 3 bases of the junction unmatched. The DNA for the CDR3 is TGTGCCAGCAGCTTAAGGGCGGGAGGGTCCTACAATGAGCAGTTCTTC. As protein: CASSLRAGGSYNEQFF.

This chain links TRBV4-3 with TRBJ1-3; 7 nucleotides match TRBD1. Germline loops: CDR1 LGHNA, CDR2 YSLEER. The CDR3 has 15 residues. V was clipped by 4 bases and J by 1 base; unmatched bases: 4. CDR3 region: CASSPTGVSGNTIYF. In DNA, the CDR3 is TGCGCCAGCAGCCCTACAGGGGTTTCTGGAAACACCATATATTTT.

The chain is built from TRBV7-2 and TRBJ2-7, with TRBD2 matching over 14 bases. CDR3 length equals 15 residues. Germline values: CDR1 SGHTA, CDR2 FQGNSA. The trim removed 5 bases at V and 7 bases at J, leaving 7 bases unmatched. For the CDR3, the DNA is TGTGCCAGCAGCCCGACTAGCGGGGGGGCGTATGAGCAGTACTTC. It specifies CASSPTSGGAYEQYF. Complete variable domain (other parts from reference TRBV7-2 and TRBJ2-7): GAGVSQSPSNKVTEKGKDVELRCDPISGHTALYWYRQSLGQGLEFLIYFQGNSAPDKSGLPSDRFSAERTGGSVSTLTIQRTQQEDSAVYLCASSPTSGGAYEQYFGPGTRLTVT.

The table lists this clone with a few counts. The rearrangement links TRBV7-3 to TRBJ1-6, with TRBD1 matching over 8 bases. The germline V gene encodes CDR1 SGHTA and CDR2 FQGTGA. The CDR3 spans 15 residues. V shed 6 bases, J shed 10 bases, and the junction held 11 bases outside the gene matches. This CDR3 is CASRQRQGKASPLHF. Here the CDR3 DNA reads TGTGCCAGCAGACAGAGACAGGGGAAAGCCTCACCCCTCCACTTT.

In its sample, this clone was seen a few times. The genes are TRBV30 and TRBJ1-2, with D possibly matching TRBD1 (5 bases). This CDR3 has 11 residues. Trimming left V 8 bases short and J 7 bases short, with 14 bases between. Germline V gives CDR1 GTSNPN, CDR2 SVGIG (reference sequence). The CDR3 sequence: CAGPGVVGYTF. CDR3 nucleotide sequence: TGTGCCGGGCCGGGGGTGGTTGGCTACACCTTC.

This chain links TRBV7-9 with TRBJ2-5; 8 bases align to TRBD2. Germline CDR1 reads SEHNR; CDR2 reads FQNEAQ (reference sequence). V lost 5 bases, J lost 0 bases, and 5 bases stayed unmatched. This CDR3 region has 15 residues. CDR3 DNA: TGTGCCAGCAGCCCTAGCGGGCGGTACCAAGAGACCCAGTACTTC. It encodes CASSPSGRYQETQYF.

The chain uses TRBV6-5 and TRBJ1-2, with 7 bases matching TRBD1. The junction had 8 bases not matched to a gene; V was cut back by 2 bases and J by 8 bases. This CDR3 contains 14 residues. Germline V gives CDR1 MNHEY, CDR2 SVGAGI. The CDR3 DNA sequence: TGTGCCAGCAGTTACGGAGGGGGCGCTTGGGGCTACACCTTC. Its protein product is CASSYGGGAWGYTF.

The chain couples TRBV11-2 to TRBJ2-5, with 9 nucleotides matching TRBD1. Trimming removed 0 bases from V and 3 bases from J; junction bases left unmatched: 2. CDR3 length: 15 amino acids. Germline V gene sequence: CDR1 SGHAT, CDR2 FQNNGV. In DNA, the CDR3 is TGTGCCAGCAGCTTAGAACGACAGGGGGAAGAGACCCAGTACTTC. It translates to CASSLERQGEETQYF.

J is TRBJ2-5 and V is TRBV5-4; 7 bases are shared with TRBD2. CDR3 length: 16 amino acids. V lost 4 bases and J lost 2; bases outside the gene matches: 11. The germline gives CDR1 SGHNT, CDR2 YYREEE (reference sequence). CDR3 residues: CASSLWTRREQETQYF. CDR3 DNA: TGTGCCAGCAGCCTTTGGACTAGGCGGGAGCAAGAGACCCAGTACTTC.

The rearrangement uses TRBV2 and TRBJ1-5; 9 bases fit TRBD1. Germline loops: CDR1 SNHLY, CDR2 FYNNEI. CDR3 length: 13 amino acids. V was pared by 9 bases and J by 3 bases, with 3 bases of the junction left unmatched. The CDR3 region is CASGTGYNQPQHF. In nucleotides, the CDR3 is TGTGCCAGTGGGACAGGGTACAATCAGCCCCAGCATTTT.

In this sample, this clone turned up once. The rearrangement joins TRBV2 to TRBJ2-5; 7 bases line up with TRBD2. Germline lookup yields CDR1 SNHLY and CDR2 FYNNEI. V gave up 0 bases and J gave up 0 bases; unmatched junction bases: 7. The CDR3 spans 17 residues. Here the CDR3 reads CASSEAWASGDQETQYF. The DNA for the CDR3 is TGTGCCAGCAGTGAAGCTTGGGCTAGCGGCGACCAAGAGACCCAGTACTTC.

The CDR3 loop is CASSIGRAGGNEQFF. The CDR3 DNA sequence: TGTGCCAGCAGCATCGGGAGGGCGGGCGGCAATGAGCAGTTCTTC. This chain links TRBV7-9 with TRBJ2-1; 8 bases are a match to TRBD2. The CDR3 runs to 15 residues. Germline assignment: CDR1 SEHNR and CDR2 FQNEAQ (reference sequence). Unmatched junction bases numbered 9, after V lost 5 bases and J lost 6 bases.

The chain recombines TRBV9 with TRBJ2-3, with D possibly TRBD2 on 5 matching bases. Trimming took off 3 bases at V and 6 bases at J, with 20 bases between the two ends. Germline CDR1 and CDR2: SGDLS and YYNGEE. The CDR3 has 16 residues. The CDR3 loop reads CASSASDWEYRDTQYF. In DNA form, the CDR3 reads TGTGCCAGCAGCGCGTCGGACTGGGAATATCGCGATACGCAGTATTTT.

The chain combines TRBV5-6 with TRBJ2-2; no clear D gene. Trimming pared 0 bases from V and 4 bases from J, leaving 7 bases between. The CDR3 covers 14 residues. The germline gives CDR1 SGHDT, CDR2 YYEEEE. This CDR3 reads CASSLGGLTGELFF. Written as DNA, the CDR3 is TGTGCCAGCAGCTTGGGCGGTCTCACCGGGGAGCTGTTTTTT.

This sequence joins TRBV6-1 and TRBJ2-3; TRBD2 might be the D (5 bases). The germline CDR1 and CDR2 sequences are MNHNS and SASEGT. The CDR3 contains 14 residues. V gave up 4 bases and J gave up 0 bases, with 8 bases separating them. CDR3: CASSVEGSTDTQYF. CDR3 in DNA: TGTGCCAGCAGTGTCGAGGGTAGCACAGATACGCAGTATTTT.

This rearrangement joins TRBV27 to TRBJ2-7, with D uncertain. This CDR3 is 15 amino acids long. Germline V gene lookup returns CDR1 MNHEY and CDR2 SMNVEV (reference sequence). The V end was cut by 5 bases, the J end by 1 base, with 15 bases between. Written as DNA, the CDR3 is TGTGCCAGCAGTCCGAGAGGCACCCTATCCTACGAGCAGTACTTC. As protein: CASSPRGTLSYEQYF.